Following are 30 T cell receptor beta chains from one sample sequenced in a study of T-cell reconstitution after alpha-beta-depleted transplantation in children listed by TCRdb under 2016. Receptors were amplified or captured by PCR. Sequencing used an Illumina HiSeq 2500. Molecular barcoding was employed in the preparation of TCR libraries, with unique molecular identifiers being used to normalize TCRbeta repertoire quantification. The public reads were quality trimmed at Q25 with fastp and then assembled into clones with MiXCR by TCRdb, keeping productive beta chains. Every distinct CDR3 protein forms one entry, paired with its most common genes and DNA. The sample profile shows about 500,000 distinct CDR3 sequences; around a third of them were found once. The top ten constitute 2% to 3% of the sample. The sequencing here drew on PBMCs from the stem cell graft donor, taken from the stem cell graft. The receptors stem from a human donor who donated a stem cell graft to a child with aplastic anemia.

The chain joins TRBV5-1 to TRBJ1-1; D is uncertain. V was shortened by 4 bases and J by 11 bases, with 18 bases between the two germline ends. CDR1 and CDR2 from the germline V gene are SGHRS and YFSETQ. This CDR3 spans 13 amino acids. CDR3: CASSRRPASMAFF. The CDR3 DNA follows: TGCGCCAGCAGCCGTAGACCGGCCTCCATGGCTTTCTTT.

Here the CDR3 DNA reads TGTGCCAGCAGTTTAGAGGGGTCTGCCCCTGAAGCTTTCTTT. Amino acids: CASSLEGSAPEAFF. The chain carries TRBV12-3 or TRBV12-4 and TRBJ1-1; D possibly corresponds to TRBD1 (5 bases). The CDR3 totals 14 residues. Trimming shortened V by 1 base and J by 6 bases, and 12 bases separated the two germline ends.

CDR3 nucleotide sequence: TGCGCCAGCAGCGCTGGACAGGGTACCTACAATGAGCAGTTCTTC. It encodes CASSAGQGTYNEQFF. The chain has TRBV5-1 and TRBJ2-1, with 8 bases fitting TRBD1. Trimming removed 4 bases from V and 2 bases from J; junction bases left unmatched: 5. Looked up from germline, CDR1 is SGHRS and CDR2 is YFSETQ. The CDR3 is 15 residues long.

This clonotype was seen only a few times. This chain joins TRBV20-1 and TRBJ1-5; D gene unclear. The CDR3 is 14 residues long. Germline assignment: CDR1 DFQATT and CDR2 SNEGSKA (reference sequence). Trimming removed 6 bases from V and 2 bases from J, with 14 bases in between. The chain's CDR3 is CSAREQMGNQPQHF. In DNA form, the CDR3 reads TGCAGTGCCCGAGAGCAGATGGGCAATCAGCCCCAGCATTTT.

The chain combines TRBV7-2 with TRBJ1-2, with 9 bases identical to TRBD1. Losses at the gene ends were 3 bases for V and 3 bases for J; bases not matched to a gene: 5. This CDR3 spans 15 amino acids. Germline CDR1 is SGHTA and CDR2 is FQGNSA. In DNA form, the CDR3 reads TGTGCCAGCAGCTTTCGGACAGGGGCTCACTATGGCTACACCTTC. Protein sequence: CASSFRTGAHYGYTF.

This CDR3 is CSAGGWNQPQHF. CDR3 DNA sequence: TGCAGTGCAGGGGGTTGGAATCAGCCCCAGCATTTT. The V and J genes are TRBV20-1 and TRBJ1-5, with D perhaps TRBD1 (6 bases). The CDR3 extends over 12 amino acids. V was cut by 6 bases and J by 4 bases, with 10 bases left in between. The V gene's germline CDR1 is DFQATT and CDR2 SNEGSKA (reference sequence).

The gene calls are TRBV4-3 and TRBJ2-4; 13 bases are shared with TRBD2. The CDR3 length is 15 residues. V shed 0 bases and J 14 bases; nucleotides not matched to a gene: 7. Looked up from germline, CDR1 is LGHNA and CDR2 is YSLEER. CDR3 sequence (DNA): TGCGCCAGCAGCCAAGATGTAACTAGCGGGAGGGAGGAGTACTTC. It specifies CASSQDVTSGREEYF.

The chain has TRBV6-1 and TRBJ1-4; 7 nucleotides align to TRBD1. From germline, CDR1 is MNHNS and CDR2 SASEGT. Germline trimming cut 6 bases from V and 1 base from J; bases unmatched to any gene: 5. This CDR3 contains 15 residues. CDR3 DNA: TGTGCCAGCAGGCGGAACAGGGGAACTAATGAAAAACTGTTTTTT. Amino acid sequence: CASRRNRGTNEKLFF.

V and J are TRBV7-2 and TRBJ1-3; D remains unclear. Germline V lookup: CDR1 SGHTA, CDR2 FQGNSA. Trimming removed 3 bases from V and 2 bases from J, with 8 bases in between. CDR3 length: 14 amino acids. DNA of the CDR3: TGTGCCAGCAGCTTTGGCTCGACTGGAAACACCATATATTTT. The encoded protein is CASSFGSTGNTIYF. The entire variable domain, with the rest obtained from reference TRBV7-2 and TRBJ1-3, is as follows: GAGVSQSPSNKVTEKGKDVELRCDPISGHTALYWYRQSLGQGLEFLIYFQGNSAPDKSGLPSDRFSAERTGGSVSTLTIQRTQQEDSAVYLCASSFGSTGNTIYFGEGSWLTVV.

The chain joins TRBV5-1 to TRBJ1-3, with D tentatively TRBD1 (6 bases). V was pared by 4 bases and J by 4 bases, with 15 bases between. Germline lookup yields CDR1 SGHRS and CDR2 YFSETQ. The CDR3 sequence is 15 residues long. CDR3 nucleotides: TGCGCCAGCAGCAACAGGGTTGGAGACGGAAACACCATATATTTT. Translating gives CASSNRVGDGNTIYF.

The V call is TRBV15, the J call TRBJ1-5; 7 nucleotides agree with TRBD1. J gave up 7 bases and V 0 bases, and 3 bases lay outside the gene matches. Germline V lookup: CDR1 LNHNV, CDR2 YYDKDF (reference sequence). This CDR3 has 14 residues. The CDR3 coding sequence is TGTGCCACCAGCAGAGACAGGGGGAAACAGCCCCAGCATTTT. Translating it yields CATSRDRGKQPQHF. The full variable domain, its missing parts supplied by reference TRBV15 and TRBJ1-5, is DAMVIQNPRYQVTQFGKPVTLSCSQTLNHNVMYWYQQKSSQAPKLLFHYYDKDFNNEADTPDNFQSRRPNTSFCFLDIRSPGLGDTAMYLCATSRDRGKQPQHFGDGTRLSIL.

The chain couples TRBV4-2 to TRBJ2-1, with 10 bases aligning to TRBD2. The CDR3 totals 17 residues. Germline values: CDR1 LGHNA, CDR2 YNFKEQ. V dropped 4 bases and J dropped 8; count of bases not matched to a gene: 14. DNA for the CDR3: TGTGCCAGCAGCCGTCTAGCGGGAGTGCTCGGGGGGGATGAGCAGTTCTTC. The encoded protein is CASSRLAGVLGGDEQFF.

V is TRBV11-2 and J is TRBJ2-7, with 14 positions matching TRBD2. CDR3 length: 16 amino acids. Germline V gene sequence: CDR1 SGHAT, CDR2 FQNNGV. V was pared by 5 bases and J by 7 bases, with 10 bases of the junction left unmatched. The chain's CDR3 is CASSPGTSGGVGEQYV. CDR3 coding DNA: TGTGCCAGCAGCCCCGGGACTAGCGGGGGAGTAGGGGAGCAGTACGTC.

This clonotype appeared a few times. The chain recombines TRBV20-1 with TRBJ2-5; weak D call: TRBD2 (5 bases). Trimming cost V 5 bases and J 2 bases, with 12 bases left between them. Germline V gives CDR1 DFQATT, CDR2 SNEGSKA (reference sequence). The CDR3 is 13 residues long. In DNA, the CDR3 is TGCAGTGCTCGCCCGGAGGTACAAGAGACCCAGTACTTC. Translating gives CSARPEVQETQYF.

The J gene is TRBJ2-2, the V gene TRBV6-2 or TRBV6-3, with a tentative D call TRBD1 (6 bases). Germline CDR1 is MNHEY and CDR2 is SVGEGT. V shed 5 bases and J shed 5 bases, with 9 bases lying between them. This CDR3 is 13 amino acids long. The CDR3 DNA sequence: TGTGCCAGCAGTGGACAGACTACCGGGGAGCTGTTTTTT. As protein: CASSGQTTGELFF.

The CDR3 bases are TGCAGCGCCAGGCCCGGGAACACTGAAGCTTTCTTT. As protein: CSARPGNTEAFF. The V and J genes are TRBV29-1 and TRBJ1-1; D gene uncertain. The CDR3 is 12 residues long. Between the trimmed V and J ends, which lost 7 bases and 1 base, there was a span of 10 bases. Germline CDR1 reads SQVTM; CDR2 reads ANQGSEA.

This clonotype was recorded at least ten times. The rearrangement uses TRBV6-1 and TRBJ2-5; D is unresolved. The CDR3 covers 13 residues. V lost 6 bases and J 4 bases, leaving 12 bases between the germline ends. The V gene's germline CDR1 is MNHNS and CDR2 SASEGT. The CDR3 is CASSRTVGETQYF. For the CDR3, the DNA is TGTGCCAGCAGCCGGACCGTAGGAGAGACCCAGTACTTC.

The J gene is TRBJ2-2, the V gene TRBV3-1, with D possibly being TRBD1 or TRBD2 (6 bases each). CDR1 and CDR2 (germline): LGHDT, YNNKEL (reference sequence). CDR3 size: 16 residues. V gave up 4 bases and J gave up 7 bases, with 19 bases separating them. In DNA, the CDR3 is TGTGCCAGCAGCCCGCCCCCCCCCGGGGGCTTCGGGGAGCTGTTTTTT. Translated, it gives CASSPPPPGGFGELFF. Full variable domain (remainder filled in from reference TRBV3-1 and TRBJ2-2): DTAVSQTPKYLVTQMGNDKSIKCEQNLGHDTMYWYKQDSKKFLKIMFSYNNKELIINETVPNRFSPKSPDKAHLNLHINSLELGDSAVYFCASSPPPPGGFGELFFGEGSRLTVL.

This clonotype was seen at least ten times. V usage is TRBV27 and J usage is TRBJ2-5; D gene unclear. The CDR3 is made up of 13 amino acids. Trimming shortened V by 0 bases and J by 1 base, and 3 bases separated the two germline ends. Germline assignment: CDR1 MNHEY and CDR2 SMNVEV (reference sequence). In DNA, the CDR3 is TGTGCCAGCAGTTTATCTTCCCAAGAGACCCAGTACTTC. Encoded protein: CASSLSSQETQYF.

This clonotype was seen once. This chain uses TRBV28 with TRBJ2-5, with TRBD1 matching 7 bases. The J call is in doubt because the DNA end fits TRBJ2-7 better. Germline lookup yields CDR1 MDHEN and CDR2 SYDVKM. CDR3 length: 18 residues. The CDR3 DNA reads as TGTGCCATCACGAGCCCCGACAGGGCGAGGGACCCAGCCTACGAGCAGTACTTC. It is translated as CAITSPDRARDPAYEQYF.

V is TRBV7-9 and J is TRBJ2-3; 9 bases fit TRBD1. This CDR3 contains 16 residues. Germline CDR1 is SEHNR and CDR2 is FQNEAQ (reference sequence). With V trimmed by 5 bases and J by 2 bases, 8 bases remained unmatched. The CDR3 protein is CASSLSTGGITDTQYF. DNA for the CDR3: TGTGCCAGCAGCCTATCGACAGGGGGGATCACAGATACGCAGTATTTT.

This clonotype turned up a few times. The rearrangement joins TRBV30 to TRBJ2-7; 8 nucleotides line up with TRBD2. Germline values: CDR1 GTSNPN, CDR2 SVGIG (reference sequence). The CDR3 runs 16 residues. The V segment lost 3 bases and the J segment 4 bases; nucleotides outside the gene matches: 14. CDR3 nucleotide sequence: TGTGCCTGGAGCCCAACCCTAGCGGGTGGGAGGTACGAGCAGTACTTC. Protein sequence: CAWSPTLAGGRYEQYF.

This clonotype was counted only a few times. This chain links TRBV11-2 with TRBJ2-2; no clear D gene. The V gene's germline CDR1 is SGHAT and CDR2 FQNNGV. This CDR3 region has 18 residues. The V end lost 5 bases, the J end lost 0 bases, and 19 bases lay between the germline ends. The CDR3 DNA reads TGTGCCAGCAGCCCACGAATGCACGGACGCGCGAACACCGGGGAGCTGTTTTTT. It yields the protein CASSPRMHGRANTGELFF. Based on the CDR3 plus reference TRBV11-2 and TRBJ2-2, the full variable domain is EAGVAQSPRYKIIEKRQSVAFWCNPISGHATLYWYQQILGQGPKLLIQFQNNGVVDDSQLPKDRFSAERLKGVDSTLKIQPAKLEDSAVYLCASSPRMHGRANTGELFFGEGSRLTVL.

The chain combines TRBV18 with TRBJ2-3; the D is unclear. This CDR3 has 18 amino acids. V lost 2 bases, J lost 2 bases, and 20 bases lay in between. Germline V gives CDR1 KGHSH, CDR2 LQKENI. The CDR3 region has the DNA TGTGCCAGCTCACCAAACCAGGCACCACCTTTTTTCACAGATACGCAGTATTTT. As protein: CASSPNQAPPFFTDTQYF.

This clonotype was detected many times. This rearrangement joins TRBV11-3 to TRBJ2-5, with a tentative D call TRBD1 (5 bases). CDR3 length: 14 amino acids. In germline, CDR1 is SGHNT, CDR2 YENEEA. V lost 3 bases and J lost 4, with 12 bases in between. The DNA of the CDR3 is TGTGCCAGCAGCTTCTTTGGGGCTTTAGAGACCCAGTACTTC. It codes for CASSFFGALETQYF. Supplemented by reference TRBV11-3 and TRBJ2-5, the full variable domain reads EAGVVQSPRYKIIEKKQPVAFWCNPISGHNTLYWYLQNLGQGPELLIRYENEEAVDDSQLPKDRFSAERLKGVDSTLKIQPAELGDSAVYLCASSFFGALETQYFGPGTRLLVL.

The DNA for the CDR3 is TGTGCCAGCACCCACGATGCTTATGGCTACACCTTC. Translated, it gives CASTHDAYGYTF. The V gene is TRBV6-2 or TRBV6-3, the J gene TRBJ1-2; D gene unclear. V was trimmed by 7 bases and J by 5 bases, leaving 11 bases between them. CDR3 length: 12 residues. From germline, CDR1 is MNHEY and CDR2 SVGEGT.

The rearrangement uses TRBV12-5 and TRBJ1-1, with a possible D match to TRBD1 (6 bases). The CDR3 extends over 16 amino acids. CDR1 is LGHNT and CDR2 is FRNRAP in the germline V gene. V was clipped by 1 base and J by 3 bases, with 15 bases between them. The CDR3: CASGLAAGVGDTEAFF. CDR3 nucleotides: TGTGCTAGTGGTTTGGCCGCAGGGGTAGGGGACACTGAAGCTTTCTTT.

The chain combines TRBV9 with TRBJ2-1; D is possibly TRBD2 (6 bases). This CDR3 has 17 amino acids. The V gene's germline CDR1 is SGDLS and CDR2 YYNGEE. The V end was cut by 3 bases, the J end by 0 bases, with 16 bases between. The CDR3 loop is CASSAGRDLSSYNEQFF. CDR3 coding DNA: TGTGCCAGCAGCGCGGGGCGGGACTTGAGCTCCTACAATGAGCAGTTCTTC.

This clonotype was seen a few times. This rearrangement joins TRBV18 to TRBJ1-1; maybe TRBD1 (5 bases). The germline V gene has CDR1 KGHSH and CDR2 LQKENI. Trimming took 0 bases from V and 10 from J, leaving 36 bases between them. The CDR3 extends over 21 amino acids. The CDR3 protein is CASSPPPDIPWMGLVPGGAFF. DNA of the CDR3: TGTGCCAGCTCACCACCTCCGGACATACCATGGATGGGGCTCGTTCCCGGGGGAGCTTTCTTT.

In this sample, this clonotype turned up a few times. The rearrangement links TRBV6-2 or TRBV6-3 to TRBJ1-1, with 7 nucleotides matching TRBD1. After removal of 5 bases from V and 6 bases from J, the junction contained 6 bases not matched to a gene. The CDR3 covers 13 residues. Germline V gives CDR1 MNHEY, CDR2 SVGEGT. This CDR3 is CASSATDRAEAFF. As DNA, the CDR3 is TGTGCCAGCAGTGCCACCGACAGGGCTGAAGCTTTCTTT.